This entry concerns a single TCR beta chain. The antigen remains undetermined. This specimen comes from a study of a mutant IDH1 vaccine in newly diagnosed glioma. Across the whole study: Onset of vaccination occurred 4-6 weeks following radiotherapy alone, or with temozolomide cycles. Week 35 held visit V12, while week 47 held visit V13.

Time point given: week 35, safety follow-up. Vaccination comprised doses that each held 300 ug of mutant IDH1 20-mer peptide, plus topical imiquimod. Astrocytomas found in donors were new, WHO grade 3 or 4, IDH1-mutant and ATRX-lost. Using immunoSEQ multiplex PCR, the repertoire was profiled, and TCRdb retains in-frame clones only, with some absent. The sample holds tens of thousands of clones; about 82% are singletons and the top ten take about 12%. J lost 4 bases, V lost 3 bases, and 8 bases had no gene match. This CDR3 is built from 16 residues. Germline-derived CDR1 and CDR2 are KGHSH and LQKENI. Study outcomes and limitations: Pseudoprogression apparently lacked any relation to changes in top peripheral T cell clonotypes.

This sequence joins TRBV18 and TRBJ1-2; 10 bases are shared with TRBD1. The receptor was isolated from a man aged 40-49 years with glioma. The sample in question was PBMCs, obtained from a glioma patient whose treatment included an IDH1 peptide vaccine. CDR3 in amino acids: CASSPGQGFRGYGYTF. In nucleotides, the CDR3 is TGTGCCAGCTCACCGGGACAGGGGTTCCGGGGCTATGGCTACACCTTC.